This T cell receptor (beta chain) was recorded in a study of blood T cells in healthy people across ages. PCR was performed a second time for about 7 to 11 cycles using a sample-barcoded 5' primer and a J-beta primer mix. TCRdb re-called the 5' RACE reads with MiXCR, one entry per CDR3 protein. The sample includes hundreds of thousands of distinct CDR3 sequences, more than 50% seen only once; the top ten take roughly 24%. V was pared by 5 bases and J by 4 bases, with 20 bases between. The CDR3 extends over 16 amino acids. The germline V gene has CDR1 MNHEY and CDR2 SMNVEV (reference sequence). The chain recombines TRBV27 with TRBJ1-2; D might be TRBD1 (5 bases). The clonotype comes from a man aged 35-49 years in good health. Sequenced input: blood. DNA of the CDR3: TGTGCCAGCAGTCAGGGAGGGTCCCGCCCTTTCTATGGCTACACCTTC. It yields the protein CASSQGGSRPFYGYTF.